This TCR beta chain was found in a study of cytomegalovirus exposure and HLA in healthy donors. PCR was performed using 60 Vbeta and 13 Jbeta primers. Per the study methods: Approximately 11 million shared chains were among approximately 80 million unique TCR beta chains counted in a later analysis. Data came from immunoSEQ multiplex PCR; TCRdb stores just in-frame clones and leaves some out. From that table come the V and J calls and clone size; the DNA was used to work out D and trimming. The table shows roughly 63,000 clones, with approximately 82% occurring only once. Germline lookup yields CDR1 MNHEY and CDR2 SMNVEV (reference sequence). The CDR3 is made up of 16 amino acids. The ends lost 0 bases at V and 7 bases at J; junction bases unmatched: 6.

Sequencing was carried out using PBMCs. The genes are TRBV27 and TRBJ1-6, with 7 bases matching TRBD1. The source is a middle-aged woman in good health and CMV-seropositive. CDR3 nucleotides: TGTGCCAGCAGTTTATCGGACAGGCTAGGCAATTCACCCCTCCACTTT. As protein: CASSLSDRLGNSPLHF.